Presented here are 26 T cell receptor beta chains from one specimen sequenced in a study of blood T cell repertoires in COVID-19. The repertoire was sequenced with immunoSEQ multiplex PCR; TCRdb's copy has only in-frame clones and lacks some. The sample lists roughly 300,000 clones, approximately 87% seen once, with about 12% in the top ten. The source material was peripheral blood. These TCRs come from a woman under 40 with COVID-19, enrolled during active disease.

The V gene is TRBV19, the J gene TRBJ1-2, with TRBD1 identical over 7 bases. V lost 8 bases and J lost 2; bases outside the gene matches: 5. The CDR3 has 13 residues. The germline gives CDR1 LNHDA, CDR2 SQIVND (reference sequence). The CDR3 protein is CASGDRDNYGYTF. The DNA of the CDR3 is TGTGCCAGTGGGGACAGAGACAACTATGGCTACACCTTC.

The V gene is TRBV28, the J gene TRBJ2-5; unclear D gene. Germline V gene lookup returns CDR1 MDHEN and CDR2 SYDVKM. The CDR3 is made up of 12 amino acids. Trimming shortened V by 2 bases and J by 5 bases, and 6 bases separated the two germline ends. The CDR3 DNA reads TGTGCCAGCAGTTTAGCGATGGAGACCCAGTACTTC. Residues: CASSLAMETQYF.

J is TRBJ1-1 and V is TRBV6-4, with 9 bases fitting TRBD1. The CDR3 spans 14 residues. After removal of 6 bases from V and 5 bases from J, the junction contained 7 bases not matched to a gene. Per the germline V gene, CDR1 is MRHNA and CDR2 is SNTAGT. CDR3 DNA sequence: TGTGCCAGCAGAGACCGACAGGGGGGGACTGAAGCTTTCTTT. It translates to CASRDRQGGTEAFF.

This clone occurred once. The chain combines TRBV28 with TRBJ2-1, with 9 bases that match TRBD1. The CDR3 contains 13 residues. V was pared by 5 bases and J by 8 bases, with 4 bases of the junction left unmatched. From germline, CDR1 is MDHEN and CDR2 SYDVKM. The CDR3 DNA reads TGTGCCAGCAGTCGGGACAGGGCTGATGAGCAGTTCTTC. Translation gives CASSRDRADEQFF. The whole variable domain, filled in from reference TRBV28 and TRBJ2-1, reads DVKVTQSSRYLVKRTGEKVFLECVQDMDHENMFWYRQDPGLGLRLIYFSYDVKMKEKGDIPEGYSVSREKKERFSLILESASTNQTSMYLCASSRDRADEQFFGPGTRLTVL.

The V call is TRBV28, the J call TRBJ2-5; D gene unclear. The germline V gene has CDR1 MDHEN and CDR2 SYDVKM. Trimming stripped 5 bases from V and 6 bases from J, with 10 bases between. The CDR3 runs to 12 residues. The DNA of the CDR3 is TGTGCCAGCAGTGCCGGTGCAAAGACCCAGTACTTC. It is translated as CASSAGAKTQYF.

The chain is built from TRBV12-3 or TRBV12-4 and TRBJ1-2; weak D call: TRBD1 (5 bases). The CDR3 spans 12 residues. Trimming pared 6 bases from V and 14 bases from J, leaving 19 bases between. The CDR3 loop is CASSPGTPGETF. The CDR3 DNA is TGTGCCAGCAGCCCTGGGACTCCCGGAGAGACCTTC.

The gene calls are TRBV28 and TRBJ1-6; TRBD1 matches 10 bases. The CDR3 is 16 residues long. With V trimmed by 3 bases and J by 7 bases, 6 bases remained unmatched. Germline assignment: CDR1 MDHEN and CDR2 SYDVKM. CDR3 amino acids: CASSFSGTGANSPLHF. The CDR3 nucleotides read TGTGCCAGCAGTTTTTCGGGGACAGGGGCAAATTCACCCCTCCACTTT.

The J gene is TRBJ2-5, the V gene TRBV4-1, with TRBD2 matching 9 bases. This CDR3 is 15 amino acids long. Germline CDR1 is MGHRA and CDR2 is YSYEKL. The trim removed 4 bases at V and 4 bases at J, leaving 7 bases unmatched. This CDR3 is CASSPTARGGETQYF. The CDR3 bases are TGCGCCAGCAGCCCGACGGCGCGGGGGGGAGAGACCCAGTACTTC.

The chain is built from TRBV18 and TRBJ1-4; 10 nucleotides match TRBD1. From germline, CDR1 is KGHSH and CDR2 LQKENI. The length of the CDR3 is 15 residues. Trimming removed 1 base from V and 8 bases from J; junction bases left unmatched: 4. In nucleotides, the CDR3 is TGTGCCAGCTCACCACGCGGGACAGGGGAGGAAAAACTGTTTTTT. Residues: CASSPRGTGEEKLFF.

The V gene is TRBV19, the J gene TRBJ2-3; tentatively, D is TRBD1 (6 bases). Trimming shortened V by 1 base and J by 4 bases, and 12 bases separated the two germline ends. CDR3 length equals 15 residues. Germline V lookup: CDR1 LNHDA, CDR2 SQIVND (reference sequence). CDR3 nucleotides: TGTGCCAGTAGTATAGGGGCAGGGGTGGCAGATACGCAGTATTTT. As protein: CASSIGAGVADTQYF.

CDR3 in amino acids: CASSYSGRDYSPLHF. The CDR3 coding sequence is TGTGCCAGCAGTTACTCTGGCAGGGACTATTCACCCCTCCACTTT. This rearrangement joins TRBV6-6 to TRBJ1-6, with a tentative D call TRBD1 (5 bases). Deletions cut 0 bases from V and 8 bases from J, with 11 bases between. The CDR3 runs 15 residues. The germline V gene encodes CDR1 MNHNY and CDR2 SVGAGI (reference sequence).

Many counts were recorded for this clone. The chain links TRBV6-5 to TRBJ2-2; the D gene is possibly TRBD2 (5 bases). Trimming removed 8 bases at V and 5 bases at J, with 9 bases between. The CDR3 has 12 amino acids. CDR1 and CDR2 from the germline V gene are MNHEY and SVGAGI. The CDR3 loop reads CASRDGTGELFF. The CDR3 nucleotides read TGTGCCAGCCGGGATGGGACCGGGGAGCTGTTTTTT.

The chain recombines TRBV6-5 with TRBJ1-4, with TRBD1 identical over 9 bases. CDR1 is MNHEY and CDR2 is SVGAGI in the germline V gene. V lost 5 bases, J lost 8 bases, and 6 bases stayed unmatched. The CDR3 runs to 14 residues. The CDR3 loop reads CASSTQTGGEKLFF. CDR3 sequence (DNA): TGTGCCAGCAGTACCCAGACAGGGGGGGAAAAACTGTTTTTT.

The chain couples TRBV13 to TRBJ2-1, with D maybe TRBD2 (6 bases). Per germline, CDR1 PRHDT and CDR2 FYEKMQ (reference sequence). The CDR3 totals 14 residues. The ends were cut back, 5 bases at V and 14 bases at J, with 22 bases in the middle. DNA of the CDR3: TGTGCCAGCAGCCCAGCCCCCTCAACTAGGAGGGAGTTCTTC. It yields the protein CASSPAPSTRREFF.

The V gene is TRBV5-5, the J gene TRBJ1-2; D gene uncertain. The CDR3 sequence is 15 residues long. Germline CDR1 and CDR2: SGHKS and YYEKEE (reference sequence). V lost 0 bases, J lost 3 bases, and 12 bases lay in between. DNA of the CDR3: TGTGCCAGCAGCTTGGAAGTAGTATCTTACTATGGCTACACCTTC. Translating it yields CASSLEVVSYYGYTF. Based on the CDR3 plus reference TRBV5-5 and TRBJ1-2, the full variable domain is DAGVTQSPTHLIKTRGQQVTLRCSPISGHKSVSWYQQVLGQGPQFIFQYYEKEERGRGNFPDRFSARQFPNYSSELNVNALLLGDSALYLCASSLEVVSYYGYTFGSGTRLTVV.

The V gene is TRBV20-1, the J gene TRBJ1-1; no firm D call. CDR1 is DFQATT, CDR2 SNEGSKA, per germline (reference sequence). The CDR3 contains 11 residues. V lost 5 bases, J lost 8 bases, and 12 bases lay in between. This chain's CDR3 is CSADGHLEAFF. CDR3 sequence (DNA): TGCAGTGCTGATGGCCACCTCGAAGCTTTCTTT.

CDR3 coding DNA: TGTGCCAGCAGCCACTCCAGGATCTCTGGAAACACCATATATTTT. Residues: CASSHSRISGNTIYF. The chain uses TRBV7-6 and TRBJ1-3; no reliable D call. The CDR3 is 15 amino acids. The V gene lost 5 bases and the J gene lost 0 bases, with 11 bases spanning the gap. CDR1 and CDR2 (germline): SGHVS, FNYEAQ. Filled out from reference TRBV7-6 and TRBJ1-3, the complete variable domain reads GAGVSQSPRYKVTKRGQDVALRCDPISGHVSLYWYRQALGQGPEFLTYFNYEAQQDKSGLPNDRFSAERPEGSISTLTIQRTEQRDSAMYRCASSHSRISGNTIYFGEGSWLTVV.

The chain has TRBV7-8 and TRBJ1-2, with D possibly TRBD1 on 5 matching bases. The CDR3 runs 15 residues. V lost 1 base and J lost 5, with 14 bases in between. The germline gives CDR1 SGHVS, CDR2 FQNEAQ. CDR3 nucleotide sequence: TGTGCCAGCAGCTTAGATAGTGCAGGGAATTATGGCTACACCTTC. Protein: CASSLDSAGNYGYTF.

This clone has just a few counts. The chain recombines TRBV6-2 or TRBV6-3 with TRBJ1-1; maybe TRBD1 (6 bases). Germline CDR1 and CDR2: MNHEY and SVGEGT. This CDR3 is built from 16 residues. The V and J ends lost 6 bases and 0 bases respectively, with 17 bases between them. For the CDR3, the DNA is TGTGCCAGCAGCTCAAGGGGGAGACAGATGAACACTGAAGCTTTCTTT. This codes for CASSSRGRQMNTEAFF.

V and J are TRBV11-2 and TRBJ2-2; D gene unclear. The germline gives CDR1 SGHAT, CDR2 FQNNGV. This CDR3 has 15 amino acids. Trimming left V 5 bases short and J 0 bases short, with 10 bases between. CDR3: CASSGGGSNTGELFF. Written as DNA, the CDR3 is TGTGCCAGCAGCGGCGGCGGATCGAACACCGGGGAGCTGTTTTTT.

This chain connects TRBV2 to TRBJ2-7; TRBD2 agrees at 7 bases. The germline V gene has CDR1 SNHLY and CDR2 FYNNEI. CDR3 size: 16 residues. The ends lost 1 base at V and 2 bases at J; junction bases unmatched: 8. The CDR3 sequence: CASSEGLAGPTYEQYF. The CDR3 DNA follows: TGTGCCAGCAGTGAAGGGTTAGCGGGTCCCACCTACGAGCAGTACTTC.

The chain carries TRBV4-2 and TRBJ2-1; 11 bases fit TRBD2. The CDR3 has 17 amino acids. The germline CDR1 and CDR2 sequences are LGHNA and YNFKEQ. J was trimmed by 12 bases and V by 2 bases; bases with no gene match: 15. The CDR3 nucleotides read TGTGCCAGCAGCCAAAAGGGGTCTAGCGGGGGGTCACTCCGGCAGTTCTTC. Encoded protein: CASSQKGSSGGSLRQFF.

The chain employs TRBV5-4 and TRBJ1-1; possibly TRBD1 for D (5 bases). Germline values: CDR1 SGHNT, CDR2 YYREEE (reference sequence). This CDR3 spans 15 amino acids. Trimming pared 5 bases from V and 0 bases from J, leaving 14 bases between. CDR3 sequence reads: CASSRQIAMNTEAFF. The DNA of the CDR3 is TGTGCCAGCAGTCGACAGATAGCAATGAACACTGAAGCTTTCTTT.

V usage is TRBV5-1 and J usage is TRBJ2-2; 8 bases fit TRBD2. CDR3 length equals 17 residues. Germline lookup yields CDR1 SGHRS and CDR2 YFSETQ. The J segment lost 5 bases and the V segment lost 0 bases, leaving 9 bases of the junction unmatched. Here the CDR3 DNA reads TGCGCCAGCAGCTTGGCGGGGATAGCGGGGCAGACCGGGGAGCTGTTTTTT. Its translation is CASSLAGIAGQTGELFF. Full variable domain (outside the CDR3, taken from reference TRBV5-1 and TRBJ2-2): KAGVTQTPRYLIKTRGQQVTLSCSPISGHRSVSWYQQTPGQGLQFLFEYFSETQRNKGNFPGRFSGRQFSNSRSEMNVSTLELGDSALYLCASSLAGIAGQTGELFFGEGSRLTVL.

This chain uses TRBV9 with TRBJ1-2, with D possibly matching TRBD1 (6 bases). The CDR3 is 18 residues long. Trimming took off 7 bases at V and 0 bases at J, with 25 bases between the two ends. Germline V lookup: CDR1 SGDLS, CDR2 YYNGEE. Here the CDR3 DNA reads TGTGCCAGCCCCACAAGCCCGAAAAGGACAGTCCCTAACTATGGCTACACCTTC. Residues: CASPTSPKRTVPNYGYTF.

The chain employs TRBV5-6 and TRBJ2-5; D perhaps matches TRBD2 (5 bases). Trimming took off 4 bases at V and 3 bases at J, with 16 bases between the two ends. Germline assignment: CDR1 SGHDT and CDR2 YYEEEE. This CDR3 spans 15 amino acids. CDR3: CASSPAFLAKETQYF. The CDR3 coding sequence is TGTGCCAGCAGCCCGGCGTTCCTAGCAAAAGAGACCCAGTACTTC. Full variable domain (remainder filled in from reference TRBV5-6 and TRBJ2-5): DAGVTQSPTHLIKTRGQQVTLRCSPKSGHDTVSWYQQALGQGPQFIFQYYEEEERQRGNFPDRFSGHQFPNYSSELNVNALLLGDSALYLCASSPAFLAKETQYFGPGTRLLVL.